This T cell receptor beta chain originates from a study of cytomegalovirus exposure and HLA in healthy donors. The overall study: Earlier, fewer than 130 million unique TCR beta sequences were recovered from 170 million or so T cells by an analysis. A data release that came early held roughly 80 million unique TCRs from HLA-typed donors.

A multiplex PCR was run with 60 Vbeta primers and 13 Jbeta primers. Original analysis: In a later analysis, the count reached some 88 million unique TCR beta chains, with 8.5 million to 14 million shared. TCRdb's copy holds only in-frame clones and misses some; the assay was immunoSEQ multiplex PCR. V and J calls and clone size follow that table, whereas D and trimming were derived from the DNA. Of roughly 120,000 clones in the sample, about 79% were seen once. The study's findings and limits: In an earlier analysis, most TCR beta V segments were productive about 87% or about 30% of the time.

Notes on this clone: Its antigen is currently unknown.

Germline lookup yields CDR1 SGHAT and CDR2 FQNNGV. This CDR3 is 15 amino acids long. The V and J ends lost 4 bases and 5 bases, in that order; junction bases with no gene match: 7. V usage is TRBV11-2 and J usage is TRBJ1-1; 10 bases fit TRBD1. The receptor was isolated from a woman under 30 in good health and CMV-seropositive. Sequencing was performed on PBMCs. The CDR3 sequence: CASSSTGGAGTEAFF. In nucleotides, the CDR3 is TGTGCCAGCAGCTCGACAGGGGGCGCGGGTACTGAAGCTTTCTTT.